This T cell receptor (beta chain) was sequenced during a study of T cell responses to AZD1222 COVID-19 vaccine. Study findings and constraints: Samples come after the peak T cell response, not at day 14. Donors were chiefly white British, with a greater number of females, and clonal diversity was perhaps underestimated. Only a handful of individuals given AZD1222 were seropositive at baseline. Regions 160-218 and 743-854 held dominance among vaccine-associated CD4 TCRs, which spanned spike.

Clones were sequenced by immunoSEQ multiplex PCR, and TCRdb holds only the in-frame ones, with some missing. The sample has some 86,000 clones; 90% are singletons. V was pared by 1 base and J by 0 bases, with 10 bases between. This CDR3 comprises 17 residues. Germline values: CDR1 SGHTA, CDR2 FQGNSA. This clone appeared once. Its antigen is not identified. This TCR was recovered from an adult who received the AZD1222 COVID-19 vaccine. The source was peripheral blood, collected 28 days after the second AZD1222 dose. This chain connects TRBV7-2 to TRBJ2-6; TRBD2 might be the D (6 bases). The DNA of the CDR3 is TGTGCCAGCAGCTTAGGGGCGGGGTACTCTGGGGCCAACGTCCTGACTTTC. Translation: CASSLGAGYSGANVLTF. Looking up the rest from reference TRBV7-2 and TRBJ2-6 gives the full variable domain: GAGVSQSPSNKVTEKGKDVELRCDPISGHTALYWYRQSLGQGLEFLIYFQGNSAPDKSGLPSDRFSAERTGGSVSTLTIQRTQQEDSAVYLCASSLGAGYSGANVLTFGAGSRLTVL.